Shown below are 5 T cell receptor beta chains from a single sample sequenced in a study of blood T cell repertoires in COVID-19 (dated by TCRdb to the early 2020s). Receptor amplification or capture employed the immunoSEQ multiplex PCR assay. This is the immuneACCESS table as TCRdb keeps it, with only in-frame sequences that have V and J called. A part of the clones is gone; compared with another copy, unresolved V genes explain less than half, and the rest is unexplained. Here the sample has approximately 270,000 clones; 90% occur a single time. Roughly 3.9% of the sample goes to the ten largest clones. Sequencing was done on a sample of PBMCs or T cells enriched from blood (not recorded which). The receptors come from a woman aged 25 to 39 with acute COVID-19.

The chain joins TRBV13 to TRBJ2-6; D is perhaps TRBD1 (5 bases). Germline assignment: CDR1 PRHDT and CDR2 FYEKMQ (reference sequence). CDR3 size: 16 residues. Trimming removed 5 bases at V and 2 bases at J, with 13 bases between. CDR3: CASSAARVPGANVLTF. In DNA form, the CDR3 reads TGTGCCAGCAGCGCAGCCAGGGTCCCTGGGGCCAACGTCCTGACTTTC.

This chain uses TRBV19 with TRBJ1-2; D is ambiguous. Germline CDR1 reads LNHDA; CDR2 reads SQIVND (reference sequence). Deletions cut 4 bases from V and 6 bases from J, with 6 bases between. The CDR3 runs to 11 residues. CDR3 sequence reads: CASSKLDGYTF. CDR3 nucleotides: TGTGCCAGTAGTAAGCTAGATGGCTACACCTTC.

J is TRBJ1-2 and V is TRBV18; no clear D gene. CDR1 is KGHSH, CDR2 LQKENI, per germline. This CDR3 region has 14 residues. Trimming pared 4 bases from V and 3 bases from J, leaving 12 bases between. The CDR3 loop is CASSLGLGDYGYTF. The CDR3 DNA reads TGTGCCAGCTCACTTGGCCTGGGCGACTATGGCTACACCTTC.

The chain recombines TRBV5-8 with TRBJ2-3, with TRBD1 matching over 9 bases. Trimming at V came to 7 bases and at J to 3 bases, leaving 15 bases not matched to a gene. Germline V gene data show CDR1 as SGHTS and CDR2 as YDEGEE. This CDR3 comprises 17 residues. CDR3 sequence (DNA): TGTGCCAGCCCAGCAGCCCTACCGGGACAGGGAACAGATACGCAGTATTTT. Amino acid sequence: CASPAALPGQGTDTQYF.

The genes are TRBV29-1 and TRBJ1-4; possibly TRBD1 for D (5 bases). V lost 4 bases and J 8 bases, leaving 14 bases between the germline ends. The germline V gene encodes CDR1 SQVTM and CDR2 ANQGSEA. This CDR3 has 13 amino acids. CDR3 in DNA: TGCAGCGTTGCGGGGGGTATTGGGGAAAAACTGTTTTTT. It translates to CSVAGGIGEKLFF.